A selection of T cell receptor beta chains follows, all from one sample in a study of shared clonotypes between healthy human individuals. Method: immunoSEQ multiplex PCR; TCRdb's copy keeps in-frame clones and lacks some. Here the sample spans about 1,800,000 clones, about 95% being singletons. The specimen was naive CD8+ T cells sorted from blood. The receptors were sampled from a man younger than 35 in good health. Both conserved end residues are part of each CDR3. Each record gives: V gene, clone size, D gene, J gene, CDR3 length, CDR3 DNA, CDR3 protein. The D gene is left open where the match is weak. Some rows have no size entry. The others give once, few or many, or a class for an expanded clone.

>TRBV19|-|TRBD1|TRBJ2-7|13
TGTGCCAGTAGTTCCGGGACAGACTACGAGCAGTACTTC
CASSSGTDYEQYF
>TRBV30|-|-|TRBJ1-3|16
TGTGCCTGGAGTTCCTCAGGGGAGGCGGTGGGAAACACCATATATTTT
CAWSSSGEAVGNTIYF
>TRBV19|-|-|TRBJ1-3|15
TGTGCCAGTAGTATGTCCTTGCACTCTGGAAACACCATATATTTT
CASSMSLHSGNTIYF
>TRBV19|-|-|TRBJ2-7|13
TGTGCCAGTAGTATAGACGGGGAAACCGAGCAGTACTTC
CASSIDGETEQYF
>TRBV7-9|once|TRBD2|TRBJ2-5|16
TGTGCCAGCAGCCTACGACTAGCGGGGGCTCAAGAGACCCAGTACTTC
CASSLRLAGAQETQYF
>TRBV30|-|-|TRBJ1-1|13
TGTGCCTGGAGAAGTGAACATTTCACTGAAGCTTTCTTT
CAWRSEHFTEAFF
>TRBV6-4|-|-|TRBJ2-1|15
TGTGCCAGCAGTGAGGACCCCAGCTCCTACAATGAGCAGTTCTTC
CASSEDPSSYNEQFF
>TRBV11-2|-|TRBD1|TRBJ1-3|15
TGTGCCAGCAGCTCGGGGGACAGCTCTGGAAACACCATATATTTT
CASSSGDSSGNTIYF
>TRBV5-4|-|-|TRBJ2-7|14
TGTGCCAGCAGCTTGGTAGGGTCAGACTACGAGCAGTACTTC
CASSLVGSDYEQYF
>TRBV4-3|-|-|TRBJ1-5|15
TGCGCCAGCAGCCAAGGGCAATATAGCAATCAGCCCCAGCATTTT
CASSQGQYSNQPQHF
>TRBV27|-|-|TRBJ1-1|17
TGTGCCAGCAGTGCCTCCCCTTGGGGGGCTGGGAACACTGAAGCTTTCTTT
CASSASPWGAGNTEAFF
>TRBV2|-|-|TRBJ1-5|13
TGTGCCAGCAGAGAAGACAGCGGACAGCCCCAGCATTTT
CASREDSGQPQHF
>TRBV4-1|-|TRBD2|TRBJ2-7|17
TGCGCCAGCAGCCAAGGGTACGGAACTAGCGGCGCCTACGAGCAGTACTTC
CASSQGYGTSGAYEQYF
>TRBV28|-|-|TRBJ1-6|16
TGTGCCAGCGGTAACCGGGCCGTCTCCTATAATTCACCCCTCCACTTT
CASGNRAVSYNSPLHF
>TRBV4-3|once|-|TRBJ1-3|17
TGCGCCAGCAGCCAAGATGGACCCGGGTCGGAAGGAAACACCATATATTTT
CASSQDGPGSEGNTIYF
>TRBV11-1|-|-|TRBJ1-2|15
TGTGCCAGCAGCTTAGGAGCAGGGATGAACTATGGCTACACCTTC
CASSLGAGMNYGYTF
>TRBV19|-|TRBD1|TRBJ1-6|17
TGTGCCAGTAGTGGCCAGGGACAGGGGTTCTATAATTCACCCCTCCACTTT
CASSGQGQGFYNSPLHF
>TRBV6-5|-|TRBD2|TRBJ2-1|14
TGTGCCAGCAGCAGCATAGGCGGGAGCAATGAGCAGTTCTTC
CASSSIGGSNEQFF
>TRBV28|once|-|TRBJ2-3|15
TGTGCCAGCAGTTTAGAAGGAGAGTACACAGATACGCAGTATTTT
CASSLEGEYTDTQYF
>TRBV9|-|TRBD1|TRBJ1-2|17
TGTGCCAGCAGCGCGGACAGGGGGCCCGAACCTCACTATGGCTACACCTTC
CASSADRGPEPHYGYTF
>TRBV10-1|-|-|TRBJ2-2|15
TGCGCCAGCAGTGAAACGGGGCCAACCACCGGGGAGCTGTTTTTT
CASSETGPTTGELFF
>TRBV5-8|-|TRBD2|TRBJ2-1|15
TGTGCCAGCAGCGATCTAGCGGGGGTCTACAATGAGCAGTTCTTC
CASSDLAGVYNEQFF
>TRBV16|-|-|TRBJ1-6|13
TGTGCCAGCAGCCAATTTGAGGGGTCGCCCCTCCACTTT
CASSQFEGSPLHF
>TRBV6-1|-|-|TRBJ1-1|15
TGTGCCAGCAGTGTTCCGGGACGGCTGAACACTGAAGCTTTCTTT
CASSVPGRLNTEAFF
>TRBV13|once|TRBD1|TRBJ2-5|14
TGTGCCAGCAGCTTCCGGGACAGGGAAGAGACCCAGTACTTC
CASSFRDREETQYF
>TRBV28|-|-|TRBJ2-2|16
TGTGCCAGCAGTTTATTGCAGGGGCCTCACACCGGGGAGCTGTTTTTT
CASSLLQGPHTGELFF
>TRBV7-7|-|-|TRBJ2-7|14
TGTGCTAGCAGCTTAGAGGTTAACTCCTACGAGCAGTACTTC
CASSLEVNSYEQYF
>TRBV27|-|TRBD1|TRBJ1-2|16
TGTGCCAGCATTCCACATACCGGGACAGGGGCCTATGGCTACACCTTC
CASIPHTGTGAYGYTF
>TRBV28|-|-|TRBJ1-1|12
TGTGCCAGCAGGGACCCAGAGGGTGAAGCTTTCTTT
CASRDPEGEAFF
>TRBV7-9|-|-|TRBJ1-6|13
TGTGCCAGCAGCTTTCCCGACAATTCACCCCTCCACTTT
CASSFPDNSPLHF
>TRBV29-1|-|TRBD1|TRBJ1-4|14
TGCAGCGTTGAAGGGACAGGGGCGGACGAAAAACTGTTTTTT
CSVEGTGADEKLFF
>TRBV7-6|-|-|TRBJ2-3|14
TGTGCCAGCAGCTTAGGGTACGGGGCAGATACGCAGTATTTT
CASSLGYGADTQYF
>TRBV29-1|-|-|TRBJ2-2|13
TGCAGCGTAAGGCAGGGAAGAACCGGGGAGCTGTTTTTT
CSVRQGRTGELFF
>TRBV13|-|-|TRBJ1-1|13
TGTGCCAGCAGCTTAGGCGGAGGGACTGAAGCTTTCTTT
CASSLGGGTEAFF
>TRBV4-3|-|TRBD2|TRBJ2-7|15
TGCGCCAGCAGGCCTGGGACTAGCGGCTCCTACGAGCAGTACTTC
CASRPGTSGSYEQYF
>TRBV21-1|-|-|TRBJ1-2|16
TGTGCCAGCAGCAAAGTTGAGCCGAATCGTTCGTATGGCTACACCTTC
CASSKVEPNRSYGYTF
>TRBV13|once|-|TRBJ2-7|18
TGTGCCAGCAGCTTATGGATGGGGGGTTTTCGGGCGGGCGGCGAGCAGTACTTC
CASSLWMGGFRAGGEQYF
>TRBV5-1|-|-|TRBJ2-3|16
TGCGCCAGCAGCTTGGAGAAGGTTTCAAGCACAGATACGCAGTATTTT
CASSLEKVSSTDTQYF
>TRBV11-2|few|-|TRBJ1-1|13
TGTGCCAGCAGCCTGGGTGAGCCCACTGAAGCTTTCTTT
CASSLGEPTEAFF
>TRBV9|once|-|TRBJ1-6|15
TGTGCCAGCAGCGAGGAGACAGGAGGCAATTCACCCCTCCACTTT
CASSEETGGNSPLHF
>TRBV28|-|-|TRBJ2-2|14
TGTGCCAGCAGTTTCACCCGGAACGGCGGGGAGCTGTTTTTT
CASSFTRNGGELFF
>TRBV6-5|-|-|TRBJ2-3|16
TGTGCCAGCAGTTACTCAGCGGAAGCTAGCACAGATACGCAGTATTTT
CASSYSAEASTDTQYF
>TRBV9|-|-|TRBJ2-5|12
TGTGCCAGCAGCGCCAATTCAGGGGACCAGTACTTC
CASSANSGDQYF
>TRBV7-2|-|TRBD1|TRBJ1-1|15
TGTGCCAGCAGCTTAGGGACAGGGGTAAAGACTGAAGCTTTCTTT
CASSLGTGVKTEAFF
>TRBV7-6|-|TRBD1|TRBJ1-1|15
TGTGCCAGCAGCCACGGGACAGAGTTGAACACTGAAGCTTTCTTT
CASSHGTELNTEAFF
>TRBV2|-|-|TRBJ2-7|16
TGTGCCAGCAGTTCCCTCGTCGAGATGACCCCCTACGAGCAGTACTTC
CASSSLVEMTPYEQYF
>TRBV6-5|-|TRBD2|TRBJ2-7|13
TGTGCCAGCAGTCTAGCGGGTCCCTACGAGCAGTACTTC
CASSLAGPYEQYF
>TRBV4-2|-|TRBD1|TRBJ2-7|16
TGTGCCAGCAGCCTAAGCCCCGGACAGGGAAGCTACGAGCAGTACTTC
CASSLSPGQGSYEQYF
>TRBV5-1|-|TRBD2|TRBJ2-3|16
TGCGCCAGCAGCCCACTAGCGGGGGCCTACACAGATACGCAGTATTTT
CASSPLAGAYTDTQYF
>TRBV30|-|TRBD2|TRBJ2-1|14
TGTGCCTGGAGTGGAGGGGCGGGAGAGGATGAGCAGTTCTTC
CAWSGGAGEDEQFF
>TRBV19|-|TRBD1|TRBJ2-1|15
TGTGCCAGTAGTATAGACCTGGACAGGGGGAATGAGCAGTTCTTC
CASSIDLDRGNEQFF
>TRBV27|-|-|TRBJ2-7|11
TGTGCCAGCAGTCAGGGTAACGAGCAGTACTTC
CASSQGNEQYF
>TRBV19|-|TRBD2|TRBJ2-3|15
TGTGCCAGTAGCCCAACTAGCGGGGGGACCGATACGCAGTATTTT
CASSPTSGGTDTQYF
>TRBV7-2|-|-|TRBJ2-1|16
TGTGCCAGCAGCTTCCCCGTGGGCGGGGCTGACAATGAGCAGTTCTTC
CASSFPVGGADNEQFF
>TRBV20-1|-|-|TRBJ2-1|11
TGCAGTGCTAGTCTCGAGGGTGAGCAGTTCTTC
CSASLEGEQFF